This entry features one TCR beta chain sequence. Measured with immunoSEQ multiplex PCR; TCRdb has only the in-frame clones, and not every one. The table lists 56,000 or so clones, around nine tenths of them singletons, with around 18% in the top ten. This record comes from a study of blood T cell repertoires in COVID-19. Turning to the study itself: The study drew acute and convalescent COVID-19 samples from the United States, Italy and Spain.

Germline V lookup: CDR1 WSHSY, CDR2 SAAADI. Between the trimmed V and J ends, which lost 8 bases and 0 bases, there was a span of 11 bases. The CDR3 contains 13 residues. This chain connects TRBV10-2 to TRBJ2-7, with D tentatively TRBD1 (5 bases). The sequencing sample was made of peripheral blood. This clonotype was sampled from a woman aged 80 or older with active COVID-19. The CDR3 loop is CASGALVSYEQYF. The CDR3 DNA follows: TGCGCCAGCGGGGCCCTCGTCTCCTACGAGCAGTACTTC.